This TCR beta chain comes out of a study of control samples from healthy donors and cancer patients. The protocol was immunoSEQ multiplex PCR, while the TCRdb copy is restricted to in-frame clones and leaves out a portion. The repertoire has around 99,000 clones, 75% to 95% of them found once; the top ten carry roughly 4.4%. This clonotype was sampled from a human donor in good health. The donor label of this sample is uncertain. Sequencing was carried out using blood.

The CDR3 loop reads CATSDSTAQGTEAFF. The CDR3 DNA follows: TGTGCCACCAGTGATTCAACAGCCCAGGGCACTGAAGCTTTCTTT. This chain joins TRBV24-1 and TRBJ1-1, with a tentative D call TRBD1 (5 bases). Trimming removed 2 bases from V and 4 bases from J, with 13 bases in between. Germline CDR1 reads KGHDR; CDR2 reads SFDVKD. The CDR3 has 15 residues.